This is a list of T cell receptor beta chains from one sample in a study of T cells after posttransplantation cyclophosphamide. This table comes from immunoSEQ multiplex PCR, and its TCRdb copy is limited to in-frame clones, with some not included. Among 9,000 to 10,000 clones listed, roughly 80% were seen once. Sequencing used PBMCs, obtained roughly 1,900 days after a stem cell transplant with posttransplant cyclophosphamide. These TCRs come from a female patient aged 40-50 years who received an allogeneic stem cell transplant from a related donor, was CMV-positive, and had no GVHD. Some of the T cells might come from the graft donor. The CDR3 runs from the conserved cysteine through the conserved F or W. A D gene is named only where the DNA matches it firmly. For some rows the clone size is stated as once, few or many, or as a class when expanded; others skip it.

j_call v_call d_call clone_size cdr3_aa
TRBJ2-7 TRBV10-1 . few CASSEYGYEQYF
TRBJ1-4 TRBV25-1 TRBD1 . CASSEGAGGQGKLFF
TRBJ2-3 TRBV7-2 . once CASSQLRATDTQYF
TRBJ1-2 TRBV28 . . CASTLPGRAGNYGYTF
TRBJ1-2 TRBV5-1 TRBD1 few CASSPGTGEGRYGYTF
TRBJ2-3 TRBV7-2 TRBD2 . CASSLVGRGGTSTDTQYF
TRBJ2-3 TRBV28 TRBD2 . CASSTSGGYSTDTQYF
TRBJ2-3 TRBV7-8 TRBD2 . CASSSPSGGVPDTQYF
TRBJ2-2 TRBV6-6 . once CASSPGLNTGELFF
TRBJ2-5 TRBV5-8 . few CATAQGQETQYF
TRBJ2-2 TRBV4-1 TRBD1 . CASILTPGQGITGELFF
TRBJ1-2 TRBV4-1 . . CASSQVSRADYGYTF
TRBJ1-2 TRBV11-2 . . CASTIEGGRGYHGYTF
TRBJ2-1 TRBV7-6 . . CASRGSGGSYNEQFF
TRBJ1-5 TRBV9 . few CASSVEGGSNQPQHF
TRBJ2-5 TRBV6-5 TRBD2 few CASSWTSQETQYF
TRBJ2-5 TRBV10-3 . . CAISPGGAGETQYF
TRBJ2-1 TRBV9 TRBD1 once CASSLPGQPTRTSGDEQFF
TRBJ2-1 TRBV7-9 . . CASSPRRRGPNNEQFF
TRBJ1-1 TRBV7-6 . . CASSLGSGVSTEAFF
TRBJ2-1 TRBV7-9 . . CASSLGRPYNEQFF
TRBJ1-1 TRBV4-2 TRBD1 . CASSQPTGGAPLSAFF
TRBJ2-2 TRBV6-1 . . CASSGAGYTGELFF
TRBJ1-1 TRBV7-9 TRBD1 . CASSLASQGAQAEAFF
TRBJ1-1 TRBV5-1 TRBD1 . CASSPGGGKNTEAFF
TRBJ1-1 TRBV12-5 . . CASGLVGGRGNTEAFF